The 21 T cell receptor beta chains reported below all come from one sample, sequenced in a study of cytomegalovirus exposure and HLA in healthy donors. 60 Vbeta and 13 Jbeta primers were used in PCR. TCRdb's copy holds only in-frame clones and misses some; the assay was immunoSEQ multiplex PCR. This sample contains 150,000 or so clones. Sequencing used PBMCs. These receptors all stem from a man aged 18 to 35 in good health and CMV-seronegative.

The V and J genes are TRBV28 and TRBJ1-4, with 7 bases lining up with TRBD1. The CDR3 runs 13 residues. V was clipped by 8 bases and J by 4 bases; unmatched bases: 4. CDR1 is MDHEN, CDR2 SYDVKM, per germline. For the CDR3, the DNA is TGTGCCAGCCAGGGACAGCTTAATGAAAAACTGTTTTTT. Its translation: CASQGQLNEKLFF.

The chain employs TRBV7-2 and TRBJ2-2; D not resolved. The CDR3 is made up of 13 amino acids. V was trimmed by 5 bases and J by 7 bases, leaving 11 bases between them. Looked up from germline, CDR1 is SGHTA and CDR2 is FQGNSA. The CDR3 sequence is CASSLSMIGELFF. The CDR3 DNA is TGTGCCAGCAGCCTTAGTATGATCGGGGAGCTGTTTTTT. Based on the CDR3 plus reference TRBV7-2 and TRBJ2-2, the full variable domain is GAGVSQSPSNKVTEKGKDVELRCDPISGHTALYWYRQSLGQGLEFLIYFQGNSAPDKSGLPSDRFSAERTGGSVSTLTIQRTQQEDSAVYLCASSLSMIGELFFGEGSRLTVL.

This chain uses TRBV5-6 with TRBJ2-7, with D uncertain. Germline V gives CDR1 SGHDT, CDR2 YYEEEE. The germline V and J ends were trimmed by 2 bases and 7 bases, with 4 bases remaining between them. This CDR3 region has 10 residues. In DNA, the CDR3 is TGTGCCAGCAGCTTTGAGGAGCAGTACTTC. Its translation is CASSFEEQYF.

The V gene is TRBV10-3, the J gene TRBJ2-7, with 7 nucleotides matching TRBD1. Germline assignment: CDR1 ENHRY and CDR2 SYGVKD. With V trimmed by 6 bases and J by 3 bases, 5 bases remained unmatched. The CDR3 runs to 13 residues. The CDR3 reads CAIRTGTDYEQYF. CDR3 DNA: TGTGCCATCAGGACCGGGACAGACTACGAGCAGTACTTC.

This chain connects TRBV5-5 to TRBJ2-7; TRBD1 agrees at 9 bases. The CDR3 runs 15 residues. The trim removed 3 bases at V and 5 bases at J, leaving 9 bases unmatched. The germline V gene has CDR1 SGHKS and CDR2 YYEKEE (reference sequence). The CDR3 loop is CASSSRDREYDEQYF. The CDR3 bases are TGTGCCAGCAGCTCCCGGGACAGGGAATACGACGAGCAGTACTTC.

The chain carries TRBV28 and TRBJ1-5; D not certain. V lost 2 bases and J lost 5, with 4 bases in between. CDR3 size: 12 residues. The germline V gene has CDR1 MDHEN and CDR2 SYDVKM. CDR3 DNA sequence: TGTGCCAGCAGTTTAGGGCATCAGCCCCAGCATTTT. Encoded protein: CASSLGHQPQHF.

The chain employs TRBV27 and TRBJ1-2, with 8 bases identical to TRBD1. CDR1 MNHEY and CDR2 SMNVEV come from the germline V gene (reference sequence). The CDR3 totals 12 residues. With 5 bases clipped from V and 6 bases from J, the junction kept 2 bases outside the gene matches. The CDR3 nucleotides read TGTGCCAGCAGTCCAGGGGGCAATGGCTACACCTTC. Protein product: CASSPGGNGYTF.

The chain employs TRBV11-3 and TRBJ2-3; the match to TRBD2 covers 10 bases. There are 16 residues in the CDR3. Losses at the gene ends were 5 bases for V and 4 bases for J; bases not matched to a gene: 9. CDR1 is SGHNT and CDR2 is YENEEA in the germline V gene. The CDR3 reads CASSQGSGGRSDTQYF. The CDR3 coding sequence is TGTGCCAGCAGCCAGGGTAGCGGGGGGCGGTCAGATACGCAGTATTTT.

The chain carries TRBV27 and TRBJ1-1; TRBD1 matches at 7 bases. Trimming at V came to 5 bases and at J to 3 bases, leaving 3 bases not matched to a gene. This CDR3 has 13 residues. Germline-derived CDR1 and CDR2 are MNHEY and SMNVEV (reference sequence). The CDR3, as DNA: TGTGCCAGCAGTAACACAGGGGACACTGAAGCTTTCTTT. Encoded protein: CASSNTGDTEAFF.

CDR3 residues: CASSEGQAYSGNTIYF. CDR3 bases: TGTGCCAGCAGTGAAGGGCAGGCATACTCTGGAAACACCATATATTTT. The gene calls are TRBV6-1 and TRBJ1-3; D remains unclear. This CDR3 contains 16 residues. Germline-derived CDR1 and CDR2 are MNHNS and SASEGT. Trimming took 1 base from V and 0 from J, leaving 10 bases between them.

The CDR3 protein is CASSFPYNEQFF. Here the CDR3 DNA reads TGTGCCAGCAGCTTCCCTTACAATGAGCAGTTCTTC. The rearrangement joins TRBV7-9 to TRBJ2-1; no clear D. The V end lost 3 bases, the J end lost 4 bases, and 4 bases lay between the germline ends. This CDR3 spans 12 amino acids. The germline CDR1 and CDR2 sequences are SEHNR and FQNEAQ (reference sequence). The full variable domain, in which reference TRBV7-9 and TRBJ2-1 provide the parts outside the CDR3, is DTGVSQNPRHKITKRGQNVTFRCDPISEHNRLYWYRQTLGQGPEFLTYFQNEAQLEKSRLLSDRFSAERPKGSFSTLEIQRTEQGDSAMYLCASSFPYNEQFFGPGTRLTVL.

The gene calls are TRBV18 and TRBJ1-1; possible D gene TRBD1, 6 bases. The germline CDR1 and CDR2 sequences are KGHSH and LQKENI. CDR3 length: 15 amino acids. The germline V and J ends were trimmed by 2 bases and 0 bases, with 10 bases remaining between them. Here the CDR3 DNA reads TGTGCCAGCTCACCAGAAACAGGGTTGAACACTGAAGCTTTCTTT. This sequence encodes CASSPETGLNTEAFF.

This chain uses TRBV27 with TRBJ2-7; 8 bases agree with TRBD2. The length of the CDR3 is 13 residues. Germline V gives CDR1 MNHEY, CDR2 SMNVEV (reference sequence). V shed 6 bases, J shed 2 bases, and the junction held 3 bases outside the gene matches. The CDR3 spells CASRGLAAYEQYF. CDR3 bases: TGTGCCAGCAGAGGACTAGCTGCCTACGAGCAGTACTTC.

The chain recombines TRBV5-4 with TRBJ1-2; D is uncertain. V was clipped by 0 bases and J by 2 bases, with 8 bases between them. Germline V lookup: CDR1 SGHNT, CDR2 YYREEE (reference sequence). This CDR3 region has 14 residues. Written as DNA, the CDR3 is TGTGCCAGCAGCTTGGAGTTAGAAAACTATGGCTACACCTTC. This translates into CASSLELENYGYTF.

Here the CDR3 reads CASRTGGTDSPLHF. The CDR3 DNA is TGTGCCAGCAGGACCGGCGGGACGGACTCACCCCTCCACTTT. The chain couples TRBV27 to TRBJ1-6; D perhaps matches TRBD1 (5 bases). V was trimmed by 6 bases and J by 10 bases, leaving 16 bases between them. Germline assignment: CDR1 MNHEY and CDR2 SMNVEV (reference sequence). This CDR3 spans 14 amino acids.

CDR3: CASSQFSTGAYGYTF. The DNA of the CDR3 is TGCGCCAGCAGCCAATTTAGCACAGGGGCCTATGGCTACACCTTC. The chain links TRBV4-3 to TRBJ1-2; TRBD1 matches 7 bases. The V gene end was trimmed by 2 bases and the J gene end by 4 bases; junction bases not matched to a gene: 7. Germline CDR1 and CDR2: LGHNA and YSLEER. The CDR3 totals 15 residues.

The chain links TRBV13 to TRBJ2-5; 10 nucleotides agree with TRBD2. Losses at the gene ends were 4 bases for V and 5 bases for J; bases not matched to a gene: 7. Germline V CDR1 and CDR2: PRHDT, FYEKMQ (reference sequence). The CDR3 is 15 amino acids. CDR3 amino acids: CASSSGPGLAETQYF. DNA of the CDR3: TGTGCCAGCAGCTCGGGACCGGGACTAGCGGAGACCCAGTACTTC.

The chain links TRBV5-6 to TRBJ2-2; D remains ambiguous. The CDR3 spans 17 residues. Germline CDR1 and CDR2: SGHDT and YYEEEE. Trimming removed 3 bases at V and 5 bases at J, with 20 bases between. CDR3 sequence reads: CASSSDILEYSTGELFF. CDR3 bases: TGTGCCAGCAGCTCCGACATCCTCGAATATAGTACCGGGGAGCTGTTTTTT.

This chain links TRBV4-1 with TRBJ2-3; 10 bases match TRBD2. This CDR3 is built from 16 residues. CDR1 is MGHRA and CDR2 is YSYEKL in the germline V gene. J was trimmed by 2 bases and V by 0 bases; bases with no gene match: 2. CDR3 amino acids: CASSQEGTSATDTQYF. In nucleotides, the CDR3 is TGCGCCAGCAGCCAAGAAGGGACTAGCGCCACAGATACGCAGTATTTT.

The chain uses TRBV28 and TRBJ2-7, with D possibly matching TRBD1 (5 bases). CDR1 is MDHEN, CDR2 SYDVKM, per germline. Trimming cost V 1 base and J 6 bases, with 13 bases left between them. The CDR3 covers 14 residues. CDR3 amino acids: CASSLFAGNGEQYF. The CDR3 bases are TGTGCCAGCAGTTTATTCGCAGGGAACGGCGAGCAGTACTTC.

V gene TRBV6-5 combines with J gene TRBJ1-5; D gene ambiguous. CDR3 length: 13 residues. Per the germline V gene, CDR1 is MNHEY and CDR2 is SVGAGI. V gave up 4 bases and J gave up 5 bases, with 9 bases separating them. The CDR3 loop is CASSFDKYQPQHF. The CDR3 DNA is TGTGCCAGCAGTTTCGACAAATATCAGCCCCAGCATTTT.